The 7 T cell receptor beta chains listed next were all sequenced from one sample in a study of cytomegalovirus exposure and HLA in healthy donors. The PCR contained 60 Vbeta and 13 Jbeta primers. TCRdb's table, derived via immunoSEQ multiplex PCR, lists solely in-frame clones and lacks some. The top ten hold approximately 4.3% of the sample, which has about 120,000 clones, 79% seen once. Sequencing was done on a sample of PBMCs. These receptors came from a man aged 25 to 40 in good health and CMV-seropositive.

V and J are TRBV5-1 and TRBJ1-1; TRBD1 matches at 8 bases. Germline-derived CDR1 and CDR2 are SGHRS and YFSETQ. The V gene end was trimmed by 0 bases and the J gene end by 5 bases; junction bases not matched to a gene: 6. There are 15 residues in the CDR3. CDR3 protein: CASSLGAGGQTEAFF. The CDR3 coding sequence is TGCGCCAGCAGCTTGGGTGCAGGGGGCCAGACTGAAGCTTTCTTT.

This clone was seen more than once but under ten times. The V and J genes are TRBV11-2 and TRBJ1-2; TRBD1 aligns across 7 bases. Germline CDR1 SGHAT, CDR2 FQNNGV. The CDR3 is made up of 19 amino acids. Trimming cost V 1 base and J 5 bases; bases outside gene matches: 19. The CDR3 DNA reads TGTGCCAGCAGCTTAGGCGAGGGACAGCAACCCGTATGGTTATATGGCTACACCTTC. Its translation is CASSLGEGQQPVWLYGYTF.

CDR3 nucleotides: TGTGCCAGCAGTTATCGACTAGCGGGGCTTCTGTGGTACTTC. Its protein is CASSYRLAGLLWYF. The chain employs TRBV6-5 and TRBJ2-5, with 11 bases lining up with TRBD2. CDR1 is MNHEY and CDR2 is SVGAGI in the germline V gene. The CDR3 runs to 14 residues. V gave up 3 bases and J gave up 13 bases; unmatched junction bases: 10.

The chain recombines TRBV21-1 with TRBJ2-7; the listed D gene, TRBD1, was not tested against the DNA. TRBV21-1 is a known pseudogene. The CDR3 spans 15 residues. The CDR3: CASSSVETDDYEQYF. The CDR3 DNA is TGTGCCAGCAGCAGCGTAGAGACAGATGACTACGAGCAGTACTTC.

V is TRBV10-3 and J is TRBJ2-2, with TRBD2 identical over 11 bases. Germline CDR1 and CDR2: ENHRY and SYGVKD. This CDR3 is 19 amino acids long. Trimming cost V 3 bases and J 0 bases; bases outside gene matches: 9. The CDR3 bases are TGTGCCATCAGTGATGCGACTAGCGGGGAGCTCCCGAACACCGGGGAGCTGTTTTTT. The encoded protein is CAISDATSGELPNTGELFF.

The genes are TRBV12-2 and TRBJ1-5. TRBV12-2 counts as a pseudogene. The CDR3 extends over 12 amino acids. The chain's CDR3 is CASRLRGQPQHF. DNA for the CDR3: TGTGCAAGTCGCTTACGAGGACAGCCCCAGCATTTT.

The chain joins TRBV19 to TRBJ1-2; 8 bases align to TRBD1. In germline, CDR1 is LNHDA, CDR2 SQIVND (reference sequence). This CDR3 is 13 amino acids long. Unmatched junction bases numbered 2, after V lost 6 bases and J lost 2 bases. In DNA form, the CDR3 reads TGTGCCAGTAGAAGGACAGGGAACTATGGCTACACCTTC. This encodes CASRRTGNYGYTF. Combining the CDR3 with reference TRBV19 and TRBJ1-2 gives the whole variable domain DGGITQSPKYLFRKEGQNVTLSCEQNLNHDAMYWYRQDPGQGLRLIYYSQIVNDFQKGDIAEGYSVSREKKESFPLTVTSAQKNPTAFYLCASRRTGNYGYTFGSGTRLTVV.